This T cell receptor (beta chain) derives from a study of blood T cell repertoires in COVID-19. On the study more broadly: The samples span acute and convalescent COVID-19 from the United States, Italy and Spain. In each case, the material was cDNA or gDNA derived from T cells, B-cell-depleted T cells, or PBMCs.

Participant-given clinical history determined each cohort assignment. Original analysis: Using reference gene primer amplification, nucleated cell counts were estimated. Sequenced by immunoSEQ multiplex PCR; TCRdb stores in-frame clones only, minus some. The DNA was the basis for D and trimming; V, J and clone size are from that table. Of 150,000 to 200,000 clones in the sample, approximately 89% were seen once. The sequencing input was PBMCs or T cells enriched from blood (not recorded which). The source is a middle-aged woman with acute COVID-19.

The CDR3 coding sequence is TGTGCCAGCAGCCAAGCCCTAGCGGGGCCCACAGATACGCAGTATTTT. Translated, it gives CASSQALAGPTDTQYF. This chain uses TRBV3-1 (or the pseudogene TRBV3-2) with TRBJ2-3; 9 nucleotides agree with TRBD2. Germline CDR1 reads LGHDT; CDR2 reads YNNKEL (reference sequence). The V gene end was trimmed by 1 base and the J gene end by 2 bases; junction bases not matched to a gene: 4. The length of the CDR3 is 16 residues.